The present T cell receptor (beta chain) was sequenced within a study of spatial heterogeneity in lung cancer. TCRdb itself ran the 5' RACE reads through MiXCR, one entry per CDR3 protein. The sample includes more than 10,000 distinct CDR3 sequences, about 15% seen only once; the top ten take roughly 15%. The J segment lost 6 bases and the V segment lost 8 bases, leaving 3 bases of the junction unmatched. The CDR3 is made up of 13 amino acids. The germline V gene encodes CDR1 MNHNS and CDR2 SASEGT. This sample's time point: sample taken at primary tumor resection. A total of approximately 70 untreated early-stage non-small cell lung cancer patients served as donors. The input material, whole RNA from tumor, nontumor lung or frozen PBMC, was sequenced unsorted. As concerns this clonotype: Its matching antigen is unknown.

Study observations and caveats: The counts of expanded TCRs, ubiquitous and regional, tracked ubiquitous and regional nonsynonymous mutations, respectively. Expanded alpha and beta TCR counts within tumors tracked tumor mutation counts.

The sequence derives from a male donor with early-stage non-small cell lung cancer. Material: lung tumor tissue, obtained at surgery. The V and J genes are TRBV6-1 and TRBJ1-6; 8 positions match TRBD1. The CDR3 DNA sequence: TGTGCCAGCCGCGGACAGGGTAATTCACCCCTCCACTTT. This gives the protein CASRGQGNSPLHF.